The clone carrying this TCR beta chain appeared many times. What it binds is not known. Each CDR3 protein is one row after TCRdb ran MiXCR on the RT-PCR reads. The sample lists about 650,000 distinct CDR3 sequences, 15% to 18% occurring once. The CDR3 is 20 amino acids. V lost 4 bases, J lost 0 bases, and 19 bases stayed unmatched. Germline lookup yields CDR1 DFQATT and CDR2 SNEGSKA (reference sequence). The source of the sample is a study of response to subunit inactivated influenza vaccine. Points from the study as a whole: There was a suggestion from the authors that each seasonal influenza vaccination recruits few new T cells.

Source: PBMCs from blood, taken 11 to 12 days after vaccination. The chain links TRBV20-1 to TRBJ2-4; 9 bases match TRBD2. The TCR sequence derives from a middle-aged man who received an inactivated influenza vaccine. The DNA of the CDR3 is TGCAGTGCTAACGTGCCGAGAGCGGGGGGCCTTACTATAGCCAAAAACATTCAGTACTTC. It is translated as CSANVPRAGGLTIAKNIQYF.